A single sample is the source of the 11 T cell receptor beta chains below, sequenced in a study of blood T cell repertoires in COVID-19. The repertoire was sequenced with immunoSEQ multiplex PCR; TCRdb's copy has only in-frame clones and lacks some. Here the sample spans roughly 76,000 clones, approximately 90% being singletons. What was sequenced was peripheral blood. The origin of the receptors is a man aged 25-45 years with acute or convalescent COVID-19.

V is TRBV18 and J is TRBJ1-1; no definite D call. CDR1 and CDR2 (germline): KGHSH, LQKENI. CDR3 size: 15 residues. The V and J ends lost 2 bases and 5 bases respectively, with 15 bases between them. CDR3 nucleotide sequence: TGTGCCAGCTCACCAAGGGAGGGAGTAAGGACTGAAGCTTTCTTT. Its translation is CASSPREGVRTEAFF.

This clone was detected once. A read error may produce the germline difference seen at one junction end. The chain combines TRBV5-1 with TRBJ2-3; 9 bases line up with TRBD1. The CDR3 has 15 residues. Germline V gives CDR1 SGHRS, CDR2 YFSETQ. CDR3 in amino acids: CASSLGQGYLDTQYF. The CDR3 coding sequence is TGCGCCAGCAGTTTGGGACAGGGCTACTTGGATACGCAGTATTTT.

The chain is built from TRBV28 and TRBJ1-5; the D is unclear. The CDR3 spans 12 residues. Per the germline V gene, CDR1 is MDHEN and CDR2 is SYDVKM. V was pared by 5 bases and J by 2 bases, with 4 bases between. The CDR3 nucleotides are TGTGCCAGCAGTATAGGCAATCAGCCCCAGCATTTT. This gives the protein CASSIGNQPQHF. The variable domain in full, completed from reference TRBV28 and TRBJ1-5, reads DVKVTQSSRYLVKRTGEKVFLECVQDMDHENMFWYRQDPGLGLRLIYFSYDVKMKEKGDIPEGYSVSREKKERFSLILESASTNQTSMYLCASSIGNQPQHFGDGTRLSIL.

V usage is TRBV23-1 and J usage is TRBJ2-5; 12 positions agree with TRBD2. TRBV23-1 is known as an ORF, though its function is uncertain. This CDR3 is built from 20 residues. Trimming at V came to 8 bases and at J to 1 base, leaving 20 bases not matched to a gene. The chain's CDR3 is CASRLRRLAGEGSPQETQYF. The DNA of the CDR3 is TGCGCCAGCCGCCTCCGACGACTAGCGGGAGAGGGTTCCCCCCAAGAGACCCAGTACTTC.

The chain joins TRBV19 to TRBJ2-4; 9 bases align to TRBD2. V dropped 4 bases and J dropped 6; count of bases not matched to a gene: 1. CDR3 length equals 13 residues. Germline CDR1 LNHDA, CDR2 SQIVND (reference sequence). The CDR3 nucleotides read TGTGCCAGTAGTACTAGCGGGATAAACATTCAGTACTTC. As protein: CASSTSGINIQYF. Looking up the rest from reference TRBV19 and TRBJ2-4 gives the full variable domain: DGGITQSPKYLFRKEGQNVTLSCEQNLNHDAMYWYRQDPGQGLRLIYYSQIVNDFQKGDIAEGYSVSREKKESFPLTVTSAQKNPTAFYLCASSTSGINIQYFGAGTRLSVL.

V and J are TRBV6-5 and TRBJ2-7; D possibly corresponds to TRBD2 (7 bases). CDR3 size: 16 residues. The ends were cut back, 4 bases at V and 3 bases at J, with 19 bases in the middle. CDR1 is MNHEY, CDR2 SVGAGI, per germline. The CDR3 here is CASSWGGAGGHYEQYF. Written as DNA, the CDR3 is TGTGCCAGCAGTTGGGGAGGGGCCGGGGGGCACTACGAGCAGTACTTC.

This rearrangement joins TRBV6-5 to TRBJ1-2; D is unclear. The germline gives CDR1 MNHEY, CDR2 SVGAGI. CDR3 size: 13 residues. V lost 8 bases and J 0 bases, leaving 10 bases between the germline ends. CDR3 protein: CASRRGANYGYTF. CDR3 nucleotide sequence: TGTGCCAGCCGACGCGGAGCTAACTATGGCTACACCTTC.

This CDR3 is CASSRGDYGYTF. The CDR3 nucleotides are TGTGCCAGTAGTCGGGGTGACTATGGCTACACCTTC. V is TRBV19 and J is TRBJ1-2; D gene ambiguous. The V and J ends lost 5 bases and 3 bases respectively, with 7 bases between them. CDR1 is LNHDA, CDR2 SQIVND, per germline (reference sequence). This CDR3 has 12 residues.

This chain uses TRBV6-5 with TRBJ1-1; D ambiguous. V lost 7 bases and J lost 1, with 10 bases in between. From germline, CDR1 is MNHEY and CDR2 SVGAGI. The CDR3 spans 13 residues. CDR3 region: CASIRDPNTEAFF. The CDR3 DNA is TGTGCCAGCATAAGAGATCCGAACACTGAAGCTTTCTTT.

This chain joins TRBV13 and TRBJ2-7, with 8 nucleotides matching TRBD1. V shed 6 bases and J 3 bases; nucleotides not matched to a gene: 16. This CDR3 region has 17 residues. Germline loops: CDR1 PRHDT, CDR2 FYEKMQ (reference sequence). The DNA for the CDR3 is TGTGCCAGCAGTCCCCCCCGGACAGGGATCGAGGGCTACGAGCAGTACTTC. Its translation: CASSPPRTGIEGYEQYF.

The V gene is TRBV27, the J gene TRBJ2-3; D ambiguous. Trimming removed 6 bases from V and 8 bases from J, with 18 bases in between. CDR1 is MNHEY and CDR2 is SMNVEV in the germline V gene (reference sequence). CDR3 length equals 14 residues. The CDR3 loop reads CASRPAERRSTQYF. The CDR3 region has the DNA TGTGCCAGCAGACCCGCGGAGAGAAGAAGTACGCAGTATTTT.